This T cell receptor beta chain stems from a study of monozygotic twins with cystic fibrosis. On the study more broadly: Library input was three micrograms of fragmented DNA, with roughly 14 PCR cycles. Study-wide results and limits: V usage most resembled the co-twin in 13 of 16 pairs. Median Simpson clonality of 0.0095 suggested naive T cells predominated.

Sequencing used immunoSEQ multiplex PCR; TCRdb keeps in-frame clones, though not all of them. The sample includes about 23,000 clones, more than 85% of them seen just once. V lost 4 bases, J lost 4 bases, and 5 bases stayed unmatched. Germline lookup yields CDR1 SGHTA and CDR2 FQGNSA. The CDR3 runs to 15 residues. About this clone itself: Its antigen is still unknown.

This receptor was obtained from a girl aged 2 to 9 with cystic fibrosis. The chain recombines TRBV7-2 with TRBJ2-3; 10 bases line up with TRBD1. Sequencing was performed on blood. The CDR3 DNA is TGTGCCAGCAGCTCAGGACAGGGGGGGTCAGATACGCAGTATTTT. The encoded protein is CASSSGQGGSDTQYF. Full variable domain (remainder filled in from reference TRBV7-2 and TRBJ2-3): GAGVSQSPSNKVTEKGKDVELRCDPISGHTALYWYRQSLGQGLEFLIYFQGNSAPDKSGLPSDRFSAERTGGSVSTLTIQRTQQEDSAVYLCASSSGQGGSDTQYFGPGTRLTVL.